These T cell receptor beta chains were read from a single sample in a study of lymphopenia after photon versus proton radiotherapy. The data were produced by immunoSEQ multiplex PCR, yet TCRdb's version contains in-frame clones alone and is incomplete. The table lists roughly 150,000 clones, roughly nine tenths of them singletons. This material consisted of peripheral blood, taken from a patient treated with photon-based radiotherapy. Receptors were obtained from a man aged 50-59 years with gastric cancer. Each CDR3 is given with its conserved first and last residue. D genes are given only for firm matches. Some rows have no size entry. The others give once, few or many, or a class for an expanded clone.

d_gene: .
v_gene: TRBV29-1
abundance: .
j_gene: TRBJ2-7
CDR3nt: TGCAGCGTTTCCGGACGGAACTCCTACGAGCAGTACTTC
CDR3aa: CSVSGRNSYEQYF

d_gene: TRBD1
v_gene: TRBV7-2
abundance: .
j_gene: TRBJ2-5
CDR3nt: TGTGCCAGCAGCTCAGGACAGGGGGGGGCCCAAGAGACCCAGTACTTC
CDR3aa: CASSSGQGGAQETQYF

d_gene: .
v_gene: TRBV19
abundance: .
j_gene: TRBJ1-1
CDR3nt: TGTGCCAGTAGTATCGGCGGATACACTGAAGCTTTCTTT
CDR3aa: CASSIGGYTEAFF

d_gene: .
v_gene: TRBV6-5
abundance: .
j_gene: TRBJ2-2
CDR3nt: TGTGCCAGCAGTTACAGCGCACGGAGGGGCACCGGGGAGCTGTTTTTT
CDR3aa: CASSYSARRGTGELFF

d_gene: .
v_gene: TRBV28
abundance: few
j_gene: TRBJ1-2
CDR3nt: TGTGCCAGCAGCCTCGACCCTTATGGCTACACCTTC
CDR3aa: CASSLDPYGYTF

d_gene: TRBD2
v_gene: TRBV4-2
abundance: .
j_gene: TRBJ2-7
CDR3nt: TGTGCCAGCAGCCAAGATTGGCTAGCGGACTCCTACGAGCAGTACTTC
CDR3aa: CASSQDWLADSYEQYF

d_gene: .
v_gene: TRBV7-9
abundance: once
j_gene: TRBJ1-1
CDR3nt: TGTGCCAGCAGCGACTCCGGGGCGAACACTGAAGCTTTCTTT
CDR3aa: CASSDSGANTEAFF

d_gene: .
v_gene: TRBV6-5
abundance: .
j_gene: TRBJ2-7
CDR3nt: TGTGCCAGCAGGGCGACAGGATCCTACGAGCAGTACTTC
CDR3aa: CASRATGSYEQYF

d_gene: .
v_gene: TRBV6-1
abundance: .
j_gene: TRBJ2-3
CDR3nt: TGTGCCAGCAGTGAAGGCGGCGTACAGTATTTT
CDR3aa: CASSEGGVQYF

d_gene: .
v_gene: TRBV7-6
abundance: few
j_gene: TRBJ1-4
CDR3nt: TGTGCCAGCAGCTTAACGGGAAGGGGGTATGAAAAACTGTTTTTT
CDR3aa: CASSLTGRGYEKLFF

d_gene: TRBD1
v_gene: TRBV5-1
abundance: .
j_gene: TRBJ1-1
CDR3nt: TGCGCCAGCAGCTCGGACAGGGCGAACACTGAAGCTTTCTTT
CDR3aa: CASSSDRANTEAFF

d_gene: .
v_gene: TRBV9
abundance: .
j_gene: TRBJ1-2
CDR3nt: TGTGCCAGCAGCGTAGATCTGGGCGTCTATGGCTACACCTTC
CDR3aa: CASSVDLGVYGYTF

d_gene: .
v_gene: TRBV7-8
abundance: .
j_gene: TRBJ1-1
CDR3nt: TGTGCCAGCAGCTCGACGGACGGAAGGAACACTGAAGCTTTCTTT
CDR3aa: CASSSTDGRNTEAFF

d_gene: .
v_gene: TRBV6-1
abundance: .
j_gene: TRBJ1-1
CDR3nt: TGTGCCAGCAGTGAACCCGGGGGGCGGAGCACTGAAGCTTTCTTT
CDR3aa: CASSEPGGRSTEAFF

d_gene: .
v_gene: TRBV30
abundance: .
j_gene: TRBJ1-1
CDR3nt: TGTGCCTGGATGTGGGGAAAGAACACTGAAGCTTTCTTT
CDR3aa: CAWMWGKNTEAFF

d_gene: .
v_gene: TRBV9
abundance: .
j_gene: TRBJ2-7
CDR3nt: TGTGCCAGCAGCGTAGGGGACAGCCGAGCGGGGGAGCAGTACTTC
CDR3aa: CASSVGDSRAGEQYF

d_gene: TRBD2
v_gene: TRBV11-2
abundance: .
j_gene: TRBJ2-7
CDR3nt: TGTGCCAGCAGCTTAGAGGCAGCGGGAGTAAGTTACGAGCAGTACTTC
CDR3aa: CASSLEAAGVSYEQYF

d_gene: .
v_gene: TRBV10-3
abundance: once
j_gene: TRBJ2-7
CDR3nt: TGTGCCATCAGCGCTCAGGGCGAGCAGTACTTC
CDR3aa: CAISAQGEQYF

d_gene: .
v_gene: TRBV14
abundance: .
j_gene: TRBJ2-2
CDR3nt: TGTGCCAGCAGCCGTTTTCGGGGGAACACCGGGGAGCTGTTTTTT
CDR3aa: CASSRFRGNTGELFF

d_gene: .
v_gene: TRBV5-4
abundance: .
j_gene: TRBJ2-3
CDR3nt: TGTGCCAGCAGCTTGGAGGGGTATAGCACAGATACGCAGTATTTT
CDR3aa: CASSLEGYSTDTQYF

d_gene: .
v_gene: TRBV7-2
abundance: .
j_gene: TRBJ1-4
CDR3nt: TGTGCCAGCAGCTTGGGACATGGGGAAAAACTGTTTTTT
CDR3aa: CASSLGHGEKLFF

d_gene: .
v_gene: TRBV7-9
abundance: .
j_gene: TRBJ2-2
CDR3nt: TGTGCCAGCAGCTTAGAGCTCACCGGGGAGCTGTTTTTT
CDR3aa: CASSLELTGELFF

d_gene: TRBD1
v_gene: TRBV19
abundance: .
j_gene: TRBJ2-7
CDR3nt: TGTGCCAGTAGTTCCGACAGGGGGCCCTACGAGCAGTACTTC
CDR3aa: CASSSDRGPYEQYF

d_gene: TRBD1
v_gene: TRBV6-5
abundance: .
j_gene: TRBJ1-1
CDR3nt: TGTGCCAGCAGGGTAGACAGGGGTAACACTGAAGCTTTCTTT
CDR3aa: CASRVDRGNTEAFF

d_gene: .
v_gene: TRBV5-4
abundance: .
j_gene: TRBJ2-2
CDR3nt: TGTGCCAGCAGCCCAGGTGGGCGGAACACCGGGGAGCTGTTTTTT
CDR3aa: CASSPGGRNTGELFF

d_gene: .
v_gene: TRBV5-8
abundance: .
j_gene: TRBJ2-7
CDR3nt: TGTGCCAGCAGCTTGGCCTTGGGGGGTCCGGTATACGAGCAGTACTTC
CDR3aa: CASSLALGGPVYEQYF

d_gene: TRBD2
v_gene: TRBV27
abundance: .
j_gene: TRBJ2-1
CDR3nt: TGTGCCAGCAGTTTTATTAGGACTAGCGGTAACAATGAGCAGTTCTTC
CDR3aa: CASSFIRTSGNNEQFF

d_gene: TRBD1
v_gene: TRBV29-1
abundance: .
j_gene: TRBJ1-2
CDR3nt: TGCAGCTCGGACAGGGACTATGGCTACACCTTC
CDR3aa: CSSDRDYGYTF

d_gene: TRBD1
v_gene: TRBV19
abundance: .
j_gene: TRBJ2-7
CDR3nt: TGTGCCAGTAGTATGCCGGGGTCAGGGGGTAACGAGCAGTACTTC
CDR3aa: CASSMPGSGGNEQYF

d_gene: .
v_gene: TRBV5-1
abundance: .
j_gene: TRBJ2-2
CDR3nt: TGCGCCAGCAGCCAAGGGACGAACACCGGGGAGCTGTTTTTT
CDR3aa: CASSQGTNTGELFF

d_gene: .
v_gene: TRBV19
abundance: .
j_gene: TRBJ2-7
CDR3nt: TGTGCCAGTAGTATAGTTGGGGGAACCTACGAGCAGTACTTC
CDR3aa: CASSIVGGTYEQYF

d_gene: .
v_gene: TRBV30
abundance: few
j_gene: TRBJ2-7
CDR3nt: TGTGCCTGGAGTGGGGGTTCCTCCTACGAGCAGTACTTC
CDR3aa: CAWSGGSSYEQYF

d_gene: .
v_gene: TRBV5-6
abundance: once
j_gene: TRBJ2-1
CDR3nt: TGTGCCAGCAGCTTGGGGACCTACAATGAGCAGTTCTTC
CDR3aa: CASSLGTYNEQFF

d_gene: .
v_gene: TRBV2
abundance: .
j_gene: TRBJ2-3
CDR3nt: TGTGCCAGCAGTGAATCGGGAGCGTACACAGATACGCAGTATTTT
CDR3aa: CASSESGAYTDTQYF

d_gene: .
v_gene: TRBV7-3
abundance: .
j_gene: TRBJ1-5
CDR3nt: TGTGCCAGCAGCTTAATTCGCCAGGGGAGTGATCAGCCCCAGCATTTT
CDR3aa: CASSLIRQGSDQPQHF

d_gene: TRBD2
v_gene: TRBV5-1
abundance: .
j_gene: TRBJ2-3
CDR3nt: TGCGCCAGCAGCGACGGACTAGCGGGAGTCACAGATACGCAGTATTTT
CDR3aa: CASSDGLAGVTDTQYF

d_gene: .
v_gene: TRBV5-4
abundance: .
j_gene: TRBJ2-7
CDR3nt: TGTGCCAGCAGCTCGGGTCGGACCTACGAGCAGTACTTC
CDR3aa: CASSSGRTYEQYF

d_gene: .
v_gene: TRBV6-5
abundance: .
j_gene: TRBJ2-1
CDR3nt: TGTGCCAGCAGTTATTGGAAGGCCGACAATGAGCAGTTCTTC
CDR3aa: CASSYWKADNEQFF

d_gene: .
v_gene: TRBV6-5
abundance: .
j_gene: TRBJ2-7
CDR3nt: TGTGCCAGCAGCTCACTAGACCGCTCCTACGAGCAGTACTTC
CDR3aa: CASSSLDRSYEQYF

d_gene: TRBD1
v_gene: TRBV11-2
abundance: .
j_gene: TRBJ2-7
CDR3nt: TGTGCCAGCAGCTTTTCCTACACAGGGGCAAGCTCCTACGAGCAGTACTTC
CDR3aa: CASSFSYTGASSYEQYF

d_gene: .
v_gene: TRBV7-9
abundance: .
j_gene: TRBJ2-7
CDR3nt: TGTGCCAGCAGCTTGGGACTTCCCCCCTACGAGCAGTACTTC
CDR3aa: CASSLGLPPYEQYF

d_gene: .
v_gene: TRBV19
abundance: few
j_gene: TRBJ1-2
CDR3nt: TGTGCCAGTAGGGACAGTACTAACTATGGCTACACCTTC
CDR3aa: CASRDSTNYGYTF

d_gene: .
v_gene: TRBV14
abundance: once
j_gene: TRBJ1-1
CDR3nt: TGTGCCAGCAAGGCGCAGGGGTACACTGAAGCTTTCTTT
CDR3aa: CASKAQGYTEAFF

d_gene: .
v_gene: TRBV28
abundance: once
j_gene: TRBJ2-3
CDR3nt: TGTGCCAGCAGTTCGCCTACAGGGACGGGCACAGATACGCAGTATTTT
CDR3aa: CASSSPTGTGTDTQYF

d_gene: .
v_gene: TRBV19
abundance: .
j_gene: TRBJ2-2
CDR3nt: TGTGCCAGTAGGACCGGCGGAAATCGGGGCACCGGGGAGCTGTTTTTT
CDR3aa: CASRTGGNRGTGELFF

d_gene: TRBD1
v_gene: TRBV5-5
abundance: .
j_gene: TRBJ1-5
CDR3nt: TGTGCCAGCAGCAGGGACAGGGGGAATAGCAATCAGCCCCAGCATTTT
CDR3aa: CASSRDRGNSNQPQHF

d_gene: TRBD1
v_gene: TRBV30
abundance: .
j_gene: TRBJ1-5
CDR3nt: TGTGCCTGGACTGGGACAGGGGGCCGGCCCCAGCATTTT
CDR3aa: CAWTGTGGRPQHF